The clone carrying this T cell receptor beta chain showed up many times. The sample originates from a study of T cells after yellow fever vaccination. CDR1 is ENHRY, CDR2 SYGVKD, per germline. This CDR3 is 14 amino acids long. Losses at the gene ends were 10 bases for V and 7 bases for J; bases not matched to a gene: 13. TCRdb analysed the 5' RACE reads with MiXCR anew, one entry per CDR3 protein. This sample has about 220,000 distinct CDR3 sequences, with about 3% found just once. Material: CD4+ T cells sorted from PBMCs, obtained 10 days after the yellow fever booster vaccination. The chain employs TRBV10-3 and TRBJ1-2; 9 nucleotides align to TRBD1. This TCR was sampled from a man between 18 and 35 years old who received the YFV17D yellow fever vaccine. CDR3 sequence reads: CATESPGQGFGYTF. CDR3 bases: TGTGCCACCGAAAGTCCGGGACAGGGTTTTGGCTACACCTTC.